One T cell receptor beta chain is described in this entry. Antigen unknown. This sample is drawn from a study of cytomegalovirus exposure and HLA in healthy donors. As for the study in general: HLA-typed donors contributed some 77 million unique TCRs, which were held in an early data release. General study results and limits: Previous analysis showed most TCR beta V segments were productive about 90% or about 30% of the time. When analyzed later, a missense DCLRE1C variant was found to be linked to TCR beta V- and J-gene trimming.

The PCR had 60 Vbeta and 13 Jbeta primers. Profiled with immunoSEQ multiplex PCR; TCRdb holds only in-frame clones, not every one. This table has a few hundred thousand clones, approximately 68% appearing once. CDR3 length equals 17 residues. Germline CDR1 is KGHSH and CDR2 is LQKENI. V lost 1 base and J lost 9; bases outside the gene matches: 10. Sequenced sample: PBMCs. This receptor was identified in a woman aged 25 to 45 in good health and CMV-seronegative. The chain links TRBV18 to TRBJ1-6; TRBD1 matches at 9 bases. In DNA, the CDR3 is TGTGCCAGCTCACCACGGGGACAGGGCGGCGATGGTTCACCCCTCCACTTT. The encoded protein is CASSPRGQGGDGSPLHF.